A selection of T cell receptor beta chains follows, all from one sample in a study of cytomegalovirus exposure and HLA in healthy donors. Data came from immunoSEQ multiplex PCR; TCRdb stores just in-frame clones and leaves some out. This sample has roughly 240,000 clones, with 82% found just once. The sample comprised PBMCs. The source is a woman between 35 and 50 years old in good health and CMV-seropositive. Each CDR3 is given with its conserved first and last residue. The D gene is left open where the match is weak. Size is stated for part of the rows, as once, few or many counts, or as a class when the clone is expanded.

cdr3_aa cdr3_nt j_call d_call clone_size v_call cdr3_length
CASSGRDLSGNTIYF TGTGCCAGCAGTGGCCGGGATCTCTCTGGAAACACCATATATTTT TRBJ1-3 . . TRBV6-4 15
CASRPWTGETYEQYF TGTGCCAGCAGACCCTGGACAGGGGAAACGTACGAGCAGTACTTC TRBJ2-7 TRBD1 . TRBV25-1 15
CASSLDRGRNQPQHF TGTGCCAGCAGCTTAGACAGGGGGAGGAATCAGCCCCAGCATTTT TRBJ1-5 TRBD1 few TRBV7-9 15
CASSDTESSYNEQFF TGTGCCAGCAGTGACACAGAGAGCTCCTACAATGAGCAGTTCTTC TRBJ2-1 . . TRBV6-4 15
CASSPVLWLDGYEQYF TGCGCCAGCAGCCCCGTCCTGTGGCTAGACGGCTACGAGCAGTACTTC TRBJ2-7 . once TRBV4-1 16
CASSDLQGISYEQYF TGTGCCAGCAGTGACCTCCAGGGGATTTCCTACGAGCAGTACTTC TRBJ2-7 . . TRBV25-1 15
CASSRQGGVRGDTQYF TGTGCCAGTAGTCGGCAAGGAGGGGTTCGAGGAGATACGCAGTATTTT TRBJ2-3 . . TRBV19 16
CASSSSTGPYGYTF TGTGCCAGTAGTTCATCGACAGGGCCTTATGGCTACACCTTC TRBJ1-2 TRBD1 . TRBV19 14
CASRLQSRQGIYTGELFF TGTGCCAGCAGATTACAAAGTCGACAGGGGATATACACCGGGGAGCTGTTTTTT TRBJ2-2 TRBD1 . TRBV28 18
CASSFEGQTYGYTF TGCGCCAGCAGCTTTGAGGGACAGACCTATGGCTACACCTTC TRBJ1-2 TRBD1 . TRBV5-1 14
CASSLDRGGYEQYF TGTGCCAGCTCTCTCGACAGGGGCGGGTACGAGCAGTACTTC TRBJ2-7 TRBD1 once TRBV18 14
CASRRTVGEKLFF TGTGCCAGCAGAAGGACAGTCGGGGAAAAACTGTTTTTT TRBJ1-4 . few TRBV27 13
CASSPGLADLYNEQFF TGTGCCAGCAGCCCAGGACTAGCGGACCTCTACAATGAGCAGTTCTTC TRBJ2-1 TRBD2 few TRBV7-3 16
CASSLLARPDTYEQYF TGTGCCAGCAGCTTATTGGCGAGACCGGACACCTACGAGCAGTACTTC TRBJ2-7 . . TRBV7-9 16
CAISDLPTDTQYF TGTGCCATCAGTGACCTACCCACAGATACGCAGTATTTT TRBJ2-3 . . TRBV10-3 13
CASSSRDISYEQYF TGTGCCAGCAGTTCACGGGATATATCCTACGAGCAGTACTTC TRBJ2-7 . . TRBV27 14
CASSLEMASTMEAFF TGTGCCAGCTCACTGGAGATGGCCTCCACCATGGAAGCTTTCTTT TRBJ1-1 . . TRBV18 15
CASSSPWDSLGVNTEAFF TGTGCCAGCAGCTCTCCCTGGGACAGCCTGGGGGTGAACACTGAAGCTTTCTTT TRBJ1-1 TRBD1 . TRBV7-2 18
CASSVMVGQGYEQYF TGTGCCAGCAGTGTGATGGTCGGCCAGGGTTACGAGCAGTACTTC TRBJ2-7 . . TRBV2 15
CASSARGSSLAKNIQYF TGCGCCAGCAGCGCCCGGGGAAGTTCGCTGGCCAAAAACATTCAGTACTTC TRBJ2-4 . . TRBV4-1 17
CASSQAWASGSVSQETQYF TGCGCCAGCAGCCAAGCGTGGGCTAGCGGGAGTGTTTCACAAGAGACCCAGTACTTC TRBJ2-5 TRBD2 . TRBV4-3 19
CAGLREDDGYTF TGTGCCGGACTCAGGGAGGACGATGGCTACACCTTC TRBJ1-2 . . TRBV28 12